This T cell receptor (beta chain) was recovered during a study of blood T cell repertoires in COVID-19. Data came from immunoSEQ multiplex PCR; TCRdb stores just in-frame clones and leaves some out. The profile shows roughly 200,000 clones, around 84% of them singletons. Germline V gene data show CDR1 as GTSNPN and CDR2 as SVGIG (reference sequence). This CDR3 is 12 amino acids long. The germline V and J ends were trimmed by 4 bases and 6 bases, with 9 bases remaining between them. Within the 2 weeks before study entry, each person in the exposed group met a COVID-19 case. This clonotype was obtained from a woman aged 25 to 39 who had been exposed to COVID-19. Sequencing was done on a sample of PBMCs or T cells enriched from blood (not recorded which). This chain uses TRBV30 with TRBJ2-2, with D hard to call. The CDR3 reads CAWNPNSGELFF. In nucleotides, the CDR3 is TGTGCCTGGAACCCTAACTCCGGGGAGCTGTTTTTT.